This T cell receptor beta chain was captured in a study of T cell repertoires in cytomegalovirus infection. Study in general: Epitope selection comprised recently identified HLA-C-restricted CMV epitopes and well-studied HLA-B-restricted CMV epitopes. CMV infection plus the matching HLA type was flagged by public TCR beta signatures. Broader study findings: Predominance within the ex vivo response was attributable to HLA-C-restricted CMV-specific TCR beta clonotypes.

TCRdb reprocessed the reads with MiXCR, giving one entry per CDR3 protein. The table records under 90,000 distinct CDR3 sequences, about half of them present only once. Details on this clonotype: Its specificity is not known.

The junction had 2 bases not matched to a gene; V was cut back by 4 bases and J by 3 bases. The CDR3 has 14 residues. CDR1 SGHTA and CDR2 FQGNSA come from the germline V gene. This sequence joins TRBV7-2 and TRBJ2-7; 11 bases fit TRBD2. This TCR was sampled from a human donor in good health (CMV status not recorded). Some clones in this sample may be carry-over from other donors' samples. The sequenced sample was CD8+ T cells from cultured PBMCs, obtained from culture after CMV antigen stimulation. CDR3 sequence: CASSYTSGGYEQYF. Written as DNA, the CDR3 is TGTGCCAGCAGCTACACTAGCGGGGGCTACGAGCAGTACTTC. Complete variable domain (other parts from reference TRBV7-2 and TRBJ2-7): GAGVSQSPSNKVTEKGKDVELRCDPISGHTALYWYRQSLGQGLEFLIYFQGNSAPDKSGLPSDRFSAERTGGSVSTLTIQRTQQEDSAVYLCASSYTSGGYEQYFGPGTRLTVT.